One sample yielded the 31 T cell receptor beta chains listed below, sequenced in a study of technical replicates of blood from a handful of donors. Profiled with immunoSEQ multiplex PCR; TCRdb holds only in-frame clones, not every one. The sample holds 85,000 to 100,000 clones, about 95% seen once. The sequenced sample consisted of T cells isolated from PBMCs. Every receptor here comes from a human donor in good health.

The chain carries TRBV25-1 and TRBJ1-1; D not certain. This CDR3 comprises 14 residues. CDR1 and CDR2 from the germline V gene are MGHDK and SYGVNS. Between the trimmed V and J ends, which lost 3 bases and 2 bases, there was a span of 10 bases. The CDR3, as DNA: TGTGCCAGCAGTGACCCACAACCCAACACTGAAGCTTTCTTT. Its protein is CASSDPQPNTEAFF.

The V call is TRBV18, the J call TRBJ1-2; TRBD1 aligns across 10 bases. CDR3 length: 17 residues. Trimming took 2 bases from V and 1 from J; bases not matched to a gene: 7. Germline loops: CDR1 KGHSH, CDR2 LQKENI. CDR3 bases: TGTGCCAGCTCACCATACTTGGACAGGGGGTTTAACTATGGCTACACCTTC. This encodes CASSPYLDRGFNYGYTF.

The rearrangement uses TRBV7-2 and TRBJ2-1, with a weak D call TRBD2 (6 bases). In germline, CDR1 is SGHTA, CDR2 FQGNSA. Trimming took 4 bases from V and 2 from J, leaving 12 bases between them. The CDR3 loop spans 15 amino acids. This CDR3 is CASSSASATYNEQFF. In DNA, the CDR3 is TGTGCCAGCAGCTCCGCTAGCGCTACCTACAATGAGCAGTTCTTC.

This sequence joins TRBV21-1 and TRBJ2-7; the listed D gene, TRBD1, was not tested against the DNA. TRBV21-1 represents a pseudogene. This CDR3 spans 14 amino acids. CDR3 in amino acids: CASSKITGSYEQYF. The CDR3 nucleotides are TGTGCCAGCAGCAAAATCACAGGGTCGTACGAGCAGTACTTC.

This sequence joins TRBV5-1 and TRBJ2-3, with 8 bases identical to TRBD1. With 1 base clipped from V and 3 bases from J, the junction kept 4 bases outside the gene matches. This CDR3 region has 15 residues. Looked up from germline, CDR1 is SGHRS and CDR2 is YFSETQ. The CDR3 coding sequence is TGCGCCAGCAGCTTGAACAGGGGGAAAACAGATACGCAGTATTTT. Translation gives CASSLNRGKTDTQYF. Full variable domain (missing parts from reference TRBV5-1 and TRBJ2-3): KAGVTQTPRYLIKTRGQQVTLSCSPISGHRSVSWYQQTPGQGLQFLFEYFSETQRNKGNFPGRFSGRQFSNSRSEMNVSTLELGDSALYLCASSLNRGKTDTQYFGPGTRLTVL.

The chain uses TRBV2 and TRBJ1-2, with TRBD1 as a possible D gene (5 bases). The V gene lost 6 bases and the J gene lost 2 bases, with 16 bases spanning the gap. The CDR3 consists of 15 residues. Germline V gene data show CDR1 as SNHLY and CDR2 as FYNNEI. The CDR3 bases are TGTGCCAGCAGATTCTCCCCGACAGACAACTATGGCTACACCTTC. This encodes CASRFSPTDNYGYTF.

The CDR3, as DNA: TGTGCCAGCAGTGATCTCTCAGCCCGGGACACCGGGGAGCTGTTTTTT. Translated, it gives CASSDLSARDTGELFF. The gene calls are TRBV2 and TRBJ2-2; no reliable D call. The length of the CDR3 is 16 residues. The V gene lost 3 bases and the J gene lost 3 bases, with 14 bases spanning the gap. CDR1 SNHLY and CDR2 FYNNEI come from the germline V gene.

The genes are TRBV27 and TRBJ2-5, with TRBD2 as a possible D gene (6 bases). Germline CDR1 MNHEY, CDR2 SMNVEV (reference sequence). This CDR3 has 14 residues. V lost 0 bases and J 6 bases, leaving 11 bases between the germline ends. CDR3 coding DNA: TGTGCCAGCAGTTTATCGATGCGGGGACAGACCCAGTACTTC. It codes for CASSLSMRGQTQYF.

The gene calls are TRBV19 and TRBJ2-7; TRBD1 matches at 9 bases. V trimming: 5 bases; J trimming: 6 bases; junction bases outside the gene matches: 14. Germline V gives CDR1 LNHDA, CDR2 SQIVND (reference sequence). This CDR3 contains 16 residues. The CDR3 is CASSGNRDRESLEQYF. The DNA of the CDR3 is TGTGCCAGTAGTGGGAACCGGGACAGGGAATCTCTCGAGCAGTACTTC.

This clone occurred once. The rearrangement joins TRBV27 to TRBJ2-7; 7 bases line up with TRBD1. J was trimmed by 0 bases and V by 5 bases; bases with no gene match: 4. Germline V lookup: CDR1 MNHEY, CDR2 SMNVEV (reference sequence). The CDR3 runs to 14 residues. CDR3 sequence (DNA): TGTGCCAGCAGTCCCGGGACAGTCTCCTACGAGCAGTACTTC. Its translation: CASSPGTVSYEQYF.

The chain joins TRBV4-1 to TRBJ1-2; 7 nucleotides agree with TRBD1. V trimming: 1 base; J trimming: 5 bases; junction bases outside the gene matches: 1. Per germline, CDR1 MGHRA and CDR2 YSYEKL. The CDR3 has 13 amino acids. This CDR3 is CASSQGQGYGYTF. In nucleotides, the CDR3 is TGCGCCAGCAGCCAAGGACAGGGATATGGCTACACCTTC.

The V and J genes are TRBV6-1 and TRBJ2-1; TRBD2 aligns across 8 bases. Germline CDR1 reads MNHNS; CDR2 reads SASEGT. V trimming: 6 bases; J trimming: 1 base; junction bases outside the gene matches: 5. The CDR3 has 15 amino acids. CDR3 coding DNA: TGTGCCAGCAGAATACGACTAGCGTCCTACAATGAGCAGTTCTTC. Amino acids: CASRIRLASYNEQFF.

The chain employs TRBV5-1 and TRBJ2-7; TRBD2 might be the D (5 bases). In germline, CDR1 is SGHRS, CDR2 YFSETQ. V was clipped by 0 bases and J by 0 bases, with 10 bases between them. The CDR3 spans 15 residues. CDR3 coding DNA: TGCGCCAGCAGCTTGGTCGGCGGAGGCTCCTACGAGCAGTACTTC. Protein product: CASSLVGGGSYEQYF. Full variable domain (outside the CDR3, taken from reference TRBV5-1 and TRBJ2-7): KAGVTQTPRYLIKTRGQQVTLSCSPISGHRSVSWYQQTPGQGLQFLFEYFSETQRNKGNFPGRFSGRQFSNSRSEMNVSTLELGDSALYLCASSLVGGGSYEQYFGPGTRLTVT.

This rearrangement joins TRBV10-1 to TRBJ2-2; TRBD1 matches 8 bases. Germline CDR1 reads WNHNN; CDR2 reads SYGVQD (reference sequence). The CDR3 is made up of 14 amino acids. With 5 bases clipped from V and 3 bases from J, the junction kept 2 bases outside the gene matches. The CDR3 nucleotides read TGCGCCAGCAGTATGGACAGGGACACCGGGGAGCTGTTTTTT. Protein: CASSMDRDTGELFF.

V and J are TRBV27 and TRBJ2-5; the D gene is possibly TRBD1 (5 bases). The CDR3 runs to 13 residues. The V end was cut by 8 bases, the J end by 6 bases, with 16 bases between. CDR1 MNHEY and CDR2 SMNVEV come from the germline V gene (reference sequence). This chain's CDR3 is CASWGPDVQTQYF. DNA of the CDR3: TGTGCCAGCTGGGGCCCGGACGTGCAGACCCAGTACTTC.

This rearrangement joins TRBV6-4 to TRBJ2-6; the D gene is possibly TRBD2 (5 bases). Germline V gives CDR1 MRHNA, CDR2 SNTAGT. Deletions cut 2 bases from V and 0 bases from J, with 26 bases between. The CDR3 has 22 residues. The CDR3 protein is CASSDTIRMDSWSGSGANVLTF. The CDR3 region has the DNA TGTGCCAGCAGTGACACAATTCGAATGGACTCTTGGTCGGGCTCTGGGGCCAACGTCCTGACTTTC.

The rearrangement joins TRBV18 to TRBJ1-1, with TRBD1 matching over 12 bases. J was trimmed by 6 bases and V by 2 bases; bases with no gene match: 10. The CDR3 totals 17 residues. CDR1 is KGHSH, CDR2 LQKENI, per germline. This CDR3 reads CASSPTEGQGAAPEAFF. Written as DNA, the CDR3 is TGTGCCAGCTCACCAACAGAGGGACAGGGGGCAGCTCCTGAAGCTTTCTTT. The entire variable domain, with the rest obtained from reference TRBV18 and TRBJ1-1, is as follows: NAGVMQNPRHLVRRRGQEARLRCSPMKGHSHVYWYRQLPEEGLKFMVYLQKENIIDESGMPKERFSAEFPKEGPSILRIQQVVRGDSAAYFCASSPTEGQGAAPEAFFGQGTRLTVV.

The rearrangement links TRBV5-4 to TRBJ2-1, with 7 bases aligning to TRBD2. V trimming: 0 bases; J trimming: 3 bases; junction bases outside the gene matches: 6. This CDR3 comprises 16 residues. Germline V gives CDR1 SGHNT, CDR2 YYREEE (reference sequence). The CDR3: CASSLGSGTNYNEQFF. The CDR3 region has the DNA TGTGCCAGCAGCTTGGGCTCCGGGACTAACTACAATGAGCAGTTCTTC. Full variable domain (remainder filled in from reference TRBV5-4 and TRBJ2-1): ETGVTQSPTHLIKTRGQQVTLRCSSQSGHNTVSWYQQALGQGPQFIFQYYREEENGRGNFPPRFSGLQFPNYSSELNVNALELDDSALYLCASSLGSGTNYNEQFFGPGTRLTVL.

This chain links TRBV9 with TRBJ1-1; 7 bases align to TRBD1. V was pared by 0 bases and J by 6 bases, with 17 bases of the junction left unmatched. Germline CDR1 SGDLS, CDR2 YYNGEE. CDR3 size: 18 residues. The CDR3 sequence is CASSVEAGVAQGVSEAFF. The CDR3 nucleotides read TGTGCCAGCAGCGTAGAAGCGGGGGTGGCTCAGGGGGTGTCTGAAGCTTTCTTT.

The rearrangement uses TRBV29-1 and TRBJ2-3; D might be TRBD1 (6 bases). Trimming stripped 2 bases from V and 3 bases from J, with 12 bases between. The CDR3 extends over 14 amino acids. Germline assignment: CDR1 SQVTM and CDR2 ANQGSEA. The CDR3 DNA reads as TGCAGCGTTGAAAGGGGGTTCGGGACAGATACGCAGTATTTT. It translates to CSVERGFGTDTQYF.

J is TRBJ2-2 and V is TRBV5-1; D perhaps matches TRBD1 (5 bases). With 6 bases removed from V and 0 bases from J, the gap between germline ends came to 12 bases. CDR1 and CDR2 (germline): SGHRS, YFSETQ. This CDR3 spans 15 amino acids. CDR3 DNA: TGCGCCAGCACCCTGGGGCGAGCGAACACCGGGGAGCTGTTTTTT. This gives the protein CASTLGRANTGELFF.

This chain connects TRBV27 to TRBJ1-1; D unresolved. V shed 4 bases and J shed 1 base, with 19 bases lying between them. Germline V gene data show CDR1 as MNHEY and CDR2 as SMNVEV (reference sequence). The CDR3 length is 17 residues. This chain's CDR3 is CASSSLPGVRENTEAFF. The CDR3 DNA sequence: TGTGCCAGCAGTTCTCTTCCGGGTGTCCGGGAGAACACTGAAGCTTTCTTT.

Here the CDR3 DNA reads TGCGCCAGCAGCTTGGTTAGCGGGGGGCCTTTGACGCAGTATTTT. It codes for CASSLVSGGPLTQYF. V is TRBV5-1 and J is TRBJ2-3, with 10 positions matching TRBD2. The CDR3 is made up of 15 amino acids. CDR1 SGHRS and CDR2 YFSETQ come from the germline V gene. J lost 9 bases, V lost 0 bases, and 7 bases had no gene match.

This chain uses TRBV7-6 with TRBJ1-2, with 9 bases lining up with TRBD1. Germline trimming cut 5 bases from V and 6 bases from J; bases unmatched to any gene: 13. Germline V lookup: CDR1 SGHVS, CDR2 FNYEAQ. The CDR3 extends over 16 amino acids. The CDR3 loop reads CASSPGPGTGWHGYTF. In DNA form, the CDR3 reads TGTGCCAGCAGCCCGGGACCCGGGACAGGGTGGCATGGCTACACCTTC.

In DNA form, the CDR3 reads TGTGCCAGTAGTCAGGAGGGCGAAAAACTGTTTTTT. This translates into CASSQEGEKLFF. The rearrangement links TRBV19 to TRBJ1-4; D call uncertain. This CDR3 is 12 amino acids long. Germline V gene data show CDR1 as LNHDA and CDR2 as SQIVND (reference sequence). V lost 5 bases, J lost 8 bases, and 9 bases lay in between.

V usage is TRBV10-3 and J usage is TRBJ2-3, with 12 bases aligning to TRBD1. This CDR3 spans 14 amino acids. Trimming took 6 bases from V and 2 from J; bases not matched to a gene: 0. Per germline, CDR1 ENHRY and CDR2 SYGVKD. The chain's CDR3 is CAIRGQGATDTQYF. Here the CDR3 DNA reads TGTGCCATCAGGGGACAGGGGGCCACAGATACGCAGTATTTT.

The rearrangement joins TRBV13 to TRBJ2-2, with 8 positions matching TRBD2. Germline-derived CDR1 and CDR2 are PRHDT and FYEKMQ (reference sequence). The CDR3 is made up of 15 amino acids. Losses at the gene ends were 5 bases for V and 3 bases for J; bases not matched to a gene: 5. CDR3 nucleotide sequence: TGTGCCAGCAGCCCCGGGGGGGCCCACACCGGGGAGCTGTTTTTT. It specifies CASSPGGAHTGELFF.

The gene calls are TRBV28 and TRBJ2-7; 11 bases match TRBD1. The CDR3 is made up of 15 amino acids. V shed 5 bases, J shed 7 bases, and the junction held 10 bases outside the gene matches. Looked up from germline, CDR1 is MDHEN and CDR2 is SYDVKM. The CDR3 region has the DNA TGTGCCAGCAGTACCCGGGACAGGGGGGTCCGGGAGCAGTACTTC. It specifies CASSTRDRGVREQYF.

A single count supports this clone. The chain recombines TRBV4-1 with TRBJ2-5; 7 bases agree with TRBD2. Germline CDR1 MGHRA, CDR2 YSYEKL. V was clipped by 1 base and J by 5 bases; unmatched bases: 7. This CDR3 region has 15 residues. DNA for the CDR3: TGCGCCAGCAGCCAAGCCGCGGGGGTAGGGGAGACCCAGTACTTC. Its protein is CASSQAAGVGETQYF.

CDR3: CASSQFQGTDTQYF. DNA for the CDR3: TGTGCCAGCAGCCAATTCCAGGGCACAGATACGCAGTATTTT. The gene calls are TRBV14 and TRBJ2-3; the D is unclear. V was trimmed by 2 bases and J by 1 base, leaving 7 bases between them. The CDR3 is 14 residues long. CDR1 is SGHDN, CDR2 FVKESK, per germline.

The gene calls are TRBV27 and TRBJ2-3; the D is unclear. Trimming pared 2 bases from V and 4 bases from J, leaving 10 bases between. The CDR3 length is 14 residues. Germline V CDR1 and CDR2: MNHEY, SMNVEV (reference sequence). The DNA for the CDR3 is TGTGCCAGCAGTTTACTAGGAAAGGCAGATACGCAGTATTTT. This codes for CASSLLGKADTQYF.